The 14 T cell receptor beta chains presented below share a single source sample, sequenced in a study of siplizumab effects on memory and regulatory T cells (dated by TCRdb to the late 2010s). Libraries were built with the immunoSEQ multiplex PCR assay. The immuneACCESS repertoire file appears here via TCRdb, limited to in-frame rearrangements. These files lack a portion of the clones; in checked studies, under half of the deficit traces to unresolved V genes, and the cause of the others is not known. In this sample the table shows under 140,000 clones, 92% of which occur a single time. The ten largest clones capture 1.3% of the sample. Specimen: CD4+ T cells sorted from blood. The receptors shown here come from a human donor in good health.

The gene calls are TRBV5-1 and TRBJ2-5, with TRBD2 matching 8 bases. Per the germline V gene, CDR1 is SGHRS and CDR2 is YFSETQ. J was trimmed by 7 bases and V by 0 bases; bases with no gene match: 8. CDR3 length: 15 amino acids. The CDR3 coding sequence is TGCGCCAGCAGCTTGGCGGTCTCGGGAGGGCCGACCCAGTACTTC. Protein: CASSLAVSGGPTQYF.

This clone showed up just once. The CDR3 nucleotides are TGTGCCAGCAGTTTCGGGCAGGCGATTAACTATGGCTACACCTTC. Protein product: CASSFGQAINYGYTF. This rearrangement joins TRBV6-5 to TRBJ1-2; D gene unclear. This CDR3 is 15 amino acids long. Trimming left V 4 bases short and J 1 base short, with 13 bases between. CDR1 is MNHEY, CDR2 SVGAGI, per germline.

The rearrangement joins TRBV13 to TRBJ2-2; the match to TRBD2 covers 11 bases. This CDR3 has 14 amino acids. J lost 6 bases, V lost 7 bases, and 4 bases had no gene match. In germline, CDR1 is PRHDT, CDR2 FYEKMQ (reference sequence). This chain's CDR3 is CASILAGGSGELFF. The CDR3 DNA reads TGTGCCAGCATCCTAGCGGGAGGTTCCGGGGAGCTGTTTTTT.

V is TRBV7-2 and J is TRBJ2-7, with TRBD2 matching over 12 bases. The V segment lost 3 bases and the J segment 3 bases; nucleotides outside the gene matches: 3. The CDR3 runs 15 residues. Germline V gene lookup returns CDR1 SGHTA and CDR2 FQGNSA. In DNA, the CDR3 is TGTGCCAGCAGCTTGACGACTAGCGGGAGCTACGAGCAGTACTTC. Translated: CASSLTTSGSYEQYF.

This clone was observed a handful of times. The V gene is TRBV11-2, the J gene TRBJ1-3, with D uncertain. The germline gives CDR1 SGHAT, CDR2 FQNNGV. This CDR3 comprises 17 residues. With 1 base removed from V and 3 bases from J, the gap between germline ends came to 16 bases. The CDR3 region is CASSLGGGIALGNTIYF. CDR3 coding DNA: TGTGCCAGCAGCTTAGGGGGTGGCATCGCTCTTGGAAACACCATATATTTT.

The chain recombines TRBV7-6 with TRBJ2-1; D is ambiguous. This CDR3 has 16 residues. The germline V gene has CDR1 SGHVS and CDR2 FNYEAQ. The V end was cut by 2 bases, the J end by 0 bases, with 11 bases between. CDR3 bases: TGTGCCAGCAGCTTAAACGGGTACGGCTCCTACAATGAGCAGTTCTTC. It translates to CASSLNGYGSYNEQFF.

This sequence joins TRBV6-1 and TRBJ1-4; 8 nucleotides align to TRBD1. The CDR3 is 14 amino acids. V was clipped by 2 bases and J by 10 bases; unmatched bases: 6. Germline CDR1 and CDR2: MNHNS and SASEGT. The CDR3 loop reads CASSESAGGGKLFF. CDR3 coding DNA: TGTGCCAGCAGTGAATCGGCAGGGGGCGGAAAACTGTTTTTT.

The chain has TRBV7-9 and TRBJ1-4; possible D gene TRBD1, 5 bases. This CDR3 contains 15 residues. Germline-derived CDR1 and CDR2 are SEHNR and FQNEAQ (reference sequence). Trimming cost V 0 bases and J 8 bases, with 13 bases left between them. CDR3 nucleotide sequence: TGTGCCAGCAGCTTAGCGCGCGGGACGGAAGAAAAACTGTTTTTT. This gives the protein CASSLARGTEEKLFF.

This chain connects TRBV7-2 to TRBJ2-2; the D is unclear. This CDR3 is built from 12 residues. Per germline, CDR1 SGHTA and CDR2 FQGNSA. V dropped 2 bases and J dropped 6 bases, with 4 bases sitting between them. CDR3: CASSLFPGELFF. CDR3 coding DNA: TGTGCCAGCAGCTTATTTCCCGGGGAGCTGTTTTTT.

This CDR3 is CSVRGQGDGGELFF. In nucleotides, the CDR3 is TGCAGCGTTCGGGGACAGGGGGATGGCGGGGAGCTGTTTTTT. This chain links TRBV29-1 with TRBJ2-2; 11 bases match TRBD1. The CDR3 runs to 14 residues. From germline, CDR1 is SQVTM and CDR2 ANQGSEA. Unmatched junction bases numbered 6, after V lost 5 bases and J lost 7 bases.

J is TRBJ2-7 and V is TRBV10-3; TRBD2 might be the D (6 bases). Germline values: CDR1 ENHRY, CDR2 SYGVKD. The CDR3 sequence is 14 residues long. V shed 5 bases and J shed 7 bases, with 18 bases lying between them. Written as DNA, the CDR3 is TGTGCCATCAGTCTTATGGGACTCAGAGGAGAGCAGTACTTC. Translating gives CAISLMGLRGEQYF.

The chain recombines TRBV4-1 with TRBJ1-2; D uncertain. Germline V gives CDR1 MGHRA, CDR2 YSYEKL. The CDR3 runs 16 residues. V lost 3 bases and J lost 6, with 20 bases in between. Here the CDR3 reads CASSHAPKGRRDGYTF. The CDR3 DNA reads TGCGCCAGCAGCCATGCTCCTAAAGGGCGGAGGGATGGCTACACCTTC.

This clone is a singleton in its sample. The V gene is TRBV6-1, the J gene TRBJ1-2; D uncertain. This CDR3 has 13 amino acids. The germline CDR1 and CDR2 sequences are MNHNS and SASEGT. Trimming left V 8 bases short and J 1 base short, with 11 bases between. CDR3 in amino acids: CASGERVNYGYTF. The CDR3 DNA follows: TGTGCCAGCGGCGAGAGGGTTAACTATGGCTACACCTTC.

The chain combines TRBV19 with TRBJ2-7; 10 nucleotides align to TRBD1. There are 15 residues in the CDR3. The J segment lost 3 bases and the V segment lost 5 bases, leaving 7 bases of the junction unmatched. Germline V gives CDR1 LNHDA, CDR2 SQIVND (reference sequence). In DNA, the CDR3 is TGTGCCAGTAGTCCAGGGACAGGGGCAAACTACGAGCAGTACTTC. Residues: CASSPGTGANYEQYF.